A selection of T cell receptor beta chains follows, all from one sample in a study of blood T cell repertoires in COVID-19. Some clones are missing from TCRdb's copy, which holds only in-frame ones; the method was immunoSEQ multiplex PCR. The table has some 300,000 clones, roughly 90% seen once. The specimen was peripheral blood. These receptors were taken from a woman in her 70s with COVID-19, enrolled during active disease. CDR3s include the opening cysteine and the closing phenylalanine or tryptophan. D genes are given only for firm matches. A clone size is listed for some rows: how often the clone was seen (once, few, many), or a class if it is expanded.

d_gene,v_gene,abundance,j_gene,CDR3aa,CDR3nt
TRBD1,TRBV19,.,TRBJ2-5,CASTHRGQETQYF,TGTGCCAGTACTCACAGGGGGCAAGAGACCCAGTACTTC
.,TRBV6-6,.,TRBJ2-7,CASRGDSYEQYF,TGTGCCAGCAGAGGGGACTCCTACGAGCAGTACTTC
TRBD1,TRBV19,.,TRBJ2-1,CASSTPGTGPWRAYNEQFF,TGTGCCAGTAGTACCCCCGGGACAGGGCCATGGAGGGCCTACAATGAGCAGTTCTTC
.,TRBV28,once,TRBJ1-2,CASTREGLIRSYGYTF,TGTGCCAGCACCCGGGAAGGGCTTATAAGAAGCTATGGCTACACCTTC
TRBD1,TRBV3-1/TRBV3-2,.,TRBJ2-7,CASSSGRGQSYEQYF,TGTGCCAGCAGCTCAGGCAGGGGGCAGTCCTACGAGCAGTACTTC
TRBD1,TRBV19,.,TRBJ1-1,CASSIPTGGTEAFF,TGTGCCAGTAGTATCCCCACAGGGGGCACTGAAGCTTTCTTT
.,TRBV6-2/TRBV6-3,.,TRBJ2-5,CASSLAGTPETQYF,TGTGCCAGCAGTTTGGCGGGGACCCCGGAGACCCAGTACTTC
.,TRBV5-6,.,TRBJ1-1,CASSFTGQGIWAFF,TGTGCCAGCAGCTTTACGGGGCAGGGGATATGGGCTTTCTTT
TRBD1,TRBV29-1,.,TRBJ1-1,CSVDTWTGVTEAFF,TGCAGCGTCGATACTTGGACAGGGGTCACTGAAGCTTTCTTT
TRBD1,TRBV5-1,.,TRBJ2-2,CASSLVTGDPTGELFF,TGCGCCAGCAGCTTGGTCACAGGGGATCCCACCGGGGAGCTGTTTTTT
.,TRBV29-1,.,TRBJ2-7,CSGIPGTPPYEQYF,TGCAGCGGAATCCCCGGGACACCCCCCTACGAGCAGTACTTC
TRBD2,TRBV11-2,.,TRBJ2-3,CASSLTLAGDTDTQYF,TGTGCCAGCAGCTTAACCCTAGCGGGGGACACAGATACGCAGTATTTT
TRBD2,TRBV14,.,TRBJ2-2,CASSQDPAGGTNTGELFF,TGTGCCAGCAGCCAAGACCCAGCGGGGGGAACGAACACCGGGGAGCTGTTTTTT
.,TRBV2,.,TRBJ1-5,CASSEAGGGYYNQPQHF,TGTGCCAGCAGTGAAGCGGGAGGGGGGTACTACAATCAGCCCCAGCATTTT
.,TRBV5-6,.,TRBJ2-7,CASSLRPGDEQYF,TGTGCCAGCAGCTTACGTCCCGGGGACGAGCAGTACTTC
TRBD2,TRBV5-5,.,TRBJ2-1,CASSSTSGGISEQFF,TGTGCCAGCAGCTCCACTAGCGGGGGGATAAGTGAGCAGTTCTTC
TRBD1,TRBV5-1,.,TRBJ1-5,CASSSTGLDQPQHF,TGCGCCAGCAGCTCGACAGGGCTGGATCAGCCCCAGCATTTT
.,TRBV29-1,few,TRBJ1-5,CSVASGGSGNQPQHF,TGCAGCGTTGCCTCGGGGGGGTCAGGCAATCAGCCCCAGCATTTT
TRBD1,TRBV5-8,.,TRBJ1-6,CASSLRSLQGDSPLHF,TGTGCCAGCAGCCTTAGAAGCTTACAGGGGGATTCACCCCTCCACTTT
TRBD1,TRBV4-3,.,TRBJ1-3,CASSPARTGSSGNTIYF,TGCGCCAGCAGCCCAGCGCGGACAGGGAGCTCTGGAAACACCATATATTTT
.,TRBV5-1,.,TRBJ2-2,CASRTGEWAGELFF,TGCGCCAGCAGAACGGGGGAATGGGCCGGGGAGCTGTTTTTT
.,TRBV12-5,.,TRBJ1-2,CATLSDGGGYTF,TGTGCTACCTTGTCAGACGGGGGTGGCTACACCTTC
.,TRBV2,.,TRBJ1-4,CASSEGLWEKLFF,TGTGCCAGCAGTGAGGGACTGTGGGAAAAACTGTTTTTT
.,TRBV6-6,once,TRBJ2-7,CASSPRTVSYEQYF,TGTGCCAGCAGCCCCCGGACAGTCTCCTACGAGCAGTACTTC
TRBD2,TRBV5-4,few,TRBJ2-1,CASSRTSGGGYNEQFF,TGTGCCAGCAGCAGGACTAGCGGGGGGGGCTACAATGAGCAGTTCTTC
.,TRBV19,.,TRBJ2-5,CASRGQRGQETQYF,TGTGCCAGTAGGGGCCAGAGGGGGCAAGAGACCCAGTACTTC
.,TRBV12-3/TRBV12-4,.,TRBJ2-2,CASSFESGELFF,TGTGCCAGCAGTTTCGAGTCCGGGGAGCTGTTTTTT
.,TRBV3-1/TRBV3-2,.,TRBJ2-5,CASSVSGLETQYF,TGTGCCAGCAGCGTTTCCGGTTTGGAGACCCAGTACTTC
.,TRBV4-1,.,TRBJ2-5,CASSQWRGETQYF,TGCGCCAGCAGCCAATGGAGGGGCGAGACCCAGTACTTC
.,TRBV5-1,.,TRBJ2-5,CASSREQGSKETQYF,TGCGCCAGCAGCCGAGAGCAGGGTTCGAAAGAGACCCAGTACTTC
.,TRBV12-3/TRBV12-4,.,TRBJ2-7,CASRSKVYEQYF,TGTGCCAGCAGGAGCAAAGTATACGAGCAGTACTTC
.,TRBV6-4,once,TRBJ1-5,CASSDSIGRREGLPQHF,TGTGCCAGCAGTGACTCGATAGGTCGCAGGGAAGGACTACCCCAGCATTTT
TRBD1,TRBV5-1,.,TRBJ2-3,CASSWDSPGTDTQYF,TGCGCCAGCAGCTGGGACAGTCCTGGCACAGATACGCAGTATTTT
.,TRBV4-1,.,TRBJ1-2,CASSQYYSSDGYTF,TGCGCCAGCAGCCAATATTACAGTTCGGATGGCTACACCTTC
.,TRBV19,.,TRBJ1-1,CASSPTGINTEAFF,TGTGCCAGTAGTCCGACAGGTATCAACACTGAAGCTTTCTTT
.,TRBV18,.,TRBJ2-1,CASSIRDNEQFF,TGTGCCAGCTCAATCCGGGACAATGAGCAGTTCTTC
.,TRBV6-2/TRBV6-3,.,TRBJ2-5,CASSRGLQETQYF,TGTGCCAGCAGTAGGGGACTTCAAGAGACCCAGTACTTC
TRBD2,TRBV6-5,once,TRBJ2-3,CAGRERGASTDTQYF,TGTGCCGGCAGGGAGCGGGGGGCAAGCACAGATACGCAGTATTTT
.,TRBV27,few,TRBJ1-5,CASSRTQGGQPQHF,TGTGCCAGCAGCCGAACTCAGGGAGGTCAGCCCCAGCATTTT
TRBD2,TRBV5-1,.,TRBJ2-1,CASSRTSGTYNEQFF,TGCGCCAGCAGTCGGACTAGCGGGACCTACAATGAGCAGTTCTTC
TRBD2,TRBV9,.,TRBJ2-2,CASGLDSGGELFF,TGTGCCAGCGGACTAGATTCAGGCGGGGAGCTGTTTTTT
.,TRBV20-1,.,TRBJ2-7,CSASGGTYEQYF,TGCAGTGCTAGTGGCGGGACCTACGAGCAGTACTTC
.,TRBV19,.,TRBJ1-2,CASTDRAGDNYGYTF,TGTGCCAGTACGGACCGGGCAGGGGATAACTATGGCTACACCTTC
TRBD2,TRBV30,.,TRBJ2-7,CACSGGIVNEQYF,TGTGCCTGTAGCGGGGGGATTGTAAACGAGCAGTACTTC
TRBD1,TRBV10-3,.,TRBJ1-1,CAISENRGKNTEAFF,TGTGCCATCAGTGAGAACAGGGGGAAGAACACTGAAGCTTTCTTT
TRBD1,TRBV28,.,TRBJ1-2,CASSIPGQGGVNYGYTF,TGTGCCAGCAGTATTCCGGGACAGGGGGGAGTTAACTATGGCTACACCTTC
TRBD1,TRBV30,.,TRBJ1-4,CAWSDFPWTGEKLFF,TGTGCCTGGAGTGACTTCCCCTGGACAGGGGAAAAACTGTTTTTT
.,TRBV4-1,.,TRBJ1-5,CASSQRTGRYQPQHF,TGCGCCAGCAGCCAACGGACCGGGAGGTATCAGCCCCAGCATTTT
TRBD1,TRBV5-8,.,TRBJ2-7,CASSHRQGKNYEQYF,TGTGCCAGCAGCCATAGACAGGGGAAAAACTACGAGCAGTACTTC
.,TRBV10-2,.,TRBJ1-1,CASSVGARNTEAFF,TGCGCCAGCAGTGTGGGGGCCCGGAACACTGAAGCTTTCTTT
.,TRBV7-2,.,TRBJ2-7,CASSFAWSSSYEQYF,TGTGCCAGCAGCTTTGCCTGGTCGAGTTCGTACGAGCAGTACTTC
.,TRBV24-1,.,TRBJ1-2,CATSEAGPNYGYTF,TGTGCCACCAGTGAGGCAGGGCCTAACTATGGCTACACCTTC